The rows below give T cell receptor beta chains drawn from one sample of a study of human T cells and chemical hapten exposure. TCRdb re-analysed the RACE reads in MiXCR, keeping a single row per CDR3 protein. The table has a few hundred thousand distinct CDR3 sequences, about 5% seen once. This sample comprised whole blood, obtained in connection with sensitization to the hapten diphenylcyclopropenone (DPC). All receptors derive from a woman between 18 and 29 years old with alopecia areata. Some clones in this sample may be carry-over from other donors' samples. Both conserved end residues are part of each CDR3. A D gene is named only where the DNA matches it firmly. Not all rows give a size; the values are once, few, many and, for expanded clones, a class.

clone size	V gene	J gene	D gene	CDR3 DNA	CDR3 protein
few	TRBV27	TRBJ1-2	.	TGTGCCAGCAGCCACACAAAAAACTATGGCTACACCTTC	CASSHTKNYGYTF
many	TRBV7-2	TRBJ2-7	TRBD2	TGTGCCAGCAGCTCACGAAGGTCCCTAGCGGGGGCTACTAACGAGCAGTACTTC	CASSSRRSLAGATNEQYF
many	TRBV25-1	TRBJ2-3	TRBD1	TGTGCCAGCAGTGATCCGTCGAGGCAGGGGGTTATTAGCACAGATACGCAGTATTTT	CASSDPSRQGVISTDTQYF
many	TRBV3-1	TRBJ2-7	.	TGTGCCAGCAGCTCCCCCGGTGCGGATTACGAGCAGTACTTC	CASSSPGADYEQYF
.	TRBV29-1	TRBJ1-2	TRBD1	TGCAGCGTTGAAGATCAAGGGGGCATTGGTGGCTACACCTTC	CSVEDQGGIGGYTF
few	TRBV28	TRBJ2-7	.	TGTGCCAGCAGTTTCGCAGACCGCTACGAGCAGTACTTC	CASSFADRYEQYF
few	TRBV9	TRBJ2-1	TRBD2	TGTGCCAGCAGCGTCGTACTAGCGGGGGTCAATGAGCAGTTCTTC	CASSVVLAGVNEQFF
many	TRBV5-6	TRBJ2-6	.	TGTGCCAGCAGCTTGATTCAGACGCTGAGCTCTGGGGCCAACGTCCTGACTTTC	CASSLIQTLSSGANVLTF
few	TRBV27	TRBJ1-1	TRBD1	TGTGCCAGCAGACAGGGGGTGATCTTGGGAACTGAAGCTTTCTTT	CASRQGVILGTEAFF
few	TRBV4-2	TRBJ1-2	.	TGTGCCAGCAGCCAAACGCAGCGCACTAGAACTAACTATGGCTACACCTTC	CASSQTQRTRTNYGYTF
few	TRBV4-3	TRBJ1-6	.	TGCGCCAGCAGCCAAGGGCAGCGGGGCCTTTCACCCCTCCACTTT	CASSQGQRGLSPLHF
many	TRBV13	TRBJ2-7	TRBD1	TGTGCCAGCAGCTCTGCGGAAACAGGGGTCCAGTACGAGCAGTACTTC	CASSSAETGVQYEQYF
.	TRBV20-1	TRBJ2-1	TRBD2	TGCAGTGCTAGGAGGTCCGGGGGGGACTACAATGAGCAGTTCTTC	CSARRSGGDYNEQFF
.	TRBV11-2	TRBJ2-1	.	TGTGCCAGCAGCTTAGATGTGAGGCTGGGGGCCAATGAGCAGTTCTTC	CASSLDVRLGANEQFF
few	TRBV12-3/TRBV12-4	TRBJ2-1	.	TGTGCCAGCAGTTTTCGGCGGGTGACCTACAATGAGCAGTTCTTC	CASSFRRVTYNEQFF
.	TRBV5-4	TRBJ2-1	TRBD1	TGTGCCAGCAGGCCCGGACAGGGTGACAATGAGCAGTTCTTC	CASRPGQGDNEQFF
many	TRBV12-3/TRBV12-4	TRBJ1-2	TRBD1	TGTGCCAGCAGGCCGGGACAGGGAAGAGATGGCTACACCTTC	CASRPGQGRDGYTF
few	TRBV6-6	TRBJ1-2	.	TGTGCCAGTTCGGAGTTTCATGGCTACACCTTC	CASSEFHGYTF
few	TRBV12-5	TRBJ2-7	TRBD2	TGTGCTAGTGGTTTGGGGGGAAAGGGGCGGCTAGCGGATATTTACGAGCAGTACTTC	CASGLGGKGRLADIYEQYF
many	TRBV6-6	TRBJ1-2	.	TGTGCCAGCAGGAACCAGAACTATGGCTACACCTTC	CASRNQNYGYTF
many	TRBV6-2/TRBV6-3	TRBJ2-3	TRBD1	TGTGCCAGCAGACCTGTCGACAGGGGTCTTCAAGCGCAGTATTTT	CASRPVDRGLQAQYF
few	TRBV12-3/TRBV12-4	TRBJ1-6	.	TGTGCCAGCAGTTTTGGACCTTATAATTCACCCCTCCACTTT	CASSFGPYNSPLHF
many	TRBV7-2	TRBJ1-5	.	TGTGCCAGCTATGAGGGGAATAGCAATCAGCCCCAGCATTTT	CASYEGNSNQPQHF
.	TRBV5-5	TRBJ2-1	TRBD2	TGTGCCAGCAGCTTGGGACTAGCGGTTAACTCCTACAATGAGCAGTTCTTC	CASSLGLAVNSYNEQFF
few	TRBV12-3/TRBV12-4	TRBJ1-5	TRBD1	TGTGCCAGCAGTTCTTGGGACAGCCAATCCCAGCATTTT	CASSSWDSQSQHF
few	TRBV19	TRBJ2-3	.	TGTGCCAGTAGTATCATCGGGGATGCGCGAGATACGCAGTATTTT	CASSIIGDARDTQYF
few	TRBV5-8	TRBJ2-5	.	TGTGCCAGCAGCTTGGTAGGGGCGCAGGAGACCCAGTACTTC	CASSLVGAQETQYF
many	TRBV27	TRBJ1-6	.	TGTGCCAGCACGATTCGTGGGGGGAATTCACCCCTCCACTTT	CASTIRGGNSPLHF
.	TRBV12-3/TRBV12-4	TRBJ1-2	TRBD1	TGTGCCAGCAGTTTACCCGGGACAGGGGTCTATGGCTACACCTTC	CASSLPGTGVYGYTF
.	TRBV2	TRBJ1-1	.	TGTGCCAGCACCGGGAGGGGTCCTGACACTGAAGCTTTCTTT	CASTGRGPDTEAFF
many	TRBV7-3	TRBJ2-3	TRBD2	TGTGCCAGCAGCATTCTAGCGGGGGGCAGAGATACGCAGTATTTT	CASSILAGGRDTQYF
many	TRBV10-3	TRBJ1-1	TRBD1	TGTGCCATCAGTGGGCGGACAGGGGGAAACACTGAAGCTTTCTTT	CAISGRTGGNTEAFF
many	TRBV7-2	TRBJ2-1	.	TGTGCCAGCAGCTTAGATTCGGGGACCCTCAAGGAGCAGTTCTTC	CASSLDSGTLKEQFF
many	TRBV5-5	TRBJ2-3	.	TGTGCCAGCAGCCGGGAGATGGATACGCAGTATTTT	CASSREMDTQYF
.	TRBV7-9	TRBJ2-1	.	TGTGCCAGCAGCCCAACCGAGCAGTTCTTC	CASSPTEQFF
.	TRBV10-3	TRBJ2-6	.	TGTGCCATCAGAAGGGGCGGGCCCAAGGACGGGGCCAACGTCCTGACTTTC	CAIRRGGPKDGANVLTF
.	TRBV7-8	TRBJ2-5	.	TGTGCCAGCAGCTTAGCCCTCGGACAGCTACAAGAGACCCAGTACTTC	CASSLALGQLQETQYF
few	TRBV20-1	TRBJ2-7	.	TGCAGTGCTAGAGTGGGTGGGCGGGCTGGTTCCTACGAGCAGTACTTC	CSARVGGRAGSYEQYF
.	TRBV27	TRBJ1-2	.	TGTGCCAGCAACCCTTTAATATTAGGCTACACCTTC	CASNPLILGYTF
.	TRBV7-2	TRBJ2-3	.	TGTGCCAGCAGCTTAGCGCTCGTGGACGGAGATACGCAGTATTTT	CASSLALVDGDTQYF
many	TRBV5-4	TRBJ2-5	.	TGTGCCAGCAGCTGGGGGACGGACCAAGAGACCCAGTACTTC	CASSWGTDQETQYF
few	TRBV3-1	TRBJ2-7	.	TGTGCCAGCAGCCGTACCCCCCGATACGAGCAGTACTTC	CASSRTPRYEQYF